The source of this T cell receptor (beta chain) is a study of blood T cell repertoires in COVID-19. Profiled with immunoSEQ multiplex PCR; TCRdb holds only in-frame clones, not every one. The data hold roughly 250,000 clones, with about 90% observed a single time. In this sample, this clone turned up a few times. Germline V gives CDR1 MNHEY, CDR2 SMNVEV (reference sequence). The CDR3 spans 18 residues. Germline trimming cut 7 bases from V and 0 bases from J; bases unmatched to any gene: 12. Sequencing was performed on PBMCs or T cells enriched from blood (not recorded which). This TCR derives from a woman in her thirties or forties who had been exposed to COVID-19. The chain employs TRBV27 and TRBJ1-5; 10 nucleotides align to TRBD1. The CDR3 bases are TGTGCCAGCAAACTCACCGGGACAGGGGCTATTAGCAATCAGCCCCAGCATTTT. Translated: CASKLTGTGAISNQPQHF.